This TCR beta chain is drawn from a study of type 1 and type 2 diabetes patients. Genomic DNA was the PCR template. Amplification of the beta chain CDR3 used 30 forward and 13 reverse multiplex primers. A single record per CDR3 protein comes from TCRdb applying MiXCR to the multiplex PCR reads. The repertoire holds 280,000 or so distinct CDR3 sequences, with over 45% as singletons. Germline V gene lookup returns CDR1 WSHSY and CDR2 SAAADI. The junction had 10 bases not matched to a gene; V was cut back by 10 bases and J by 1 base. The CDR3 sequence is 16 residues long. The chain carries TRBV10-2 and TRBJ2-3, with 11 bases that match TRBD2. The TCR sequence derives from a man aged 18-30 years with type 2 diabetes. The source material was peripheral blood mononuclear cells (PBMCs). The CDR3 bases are TGCGCCACAGATCCCCTACTAGCGGGAGGCACAGATACGCAGTATTTT. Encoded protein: CATDPLLAGGTDTQYF.